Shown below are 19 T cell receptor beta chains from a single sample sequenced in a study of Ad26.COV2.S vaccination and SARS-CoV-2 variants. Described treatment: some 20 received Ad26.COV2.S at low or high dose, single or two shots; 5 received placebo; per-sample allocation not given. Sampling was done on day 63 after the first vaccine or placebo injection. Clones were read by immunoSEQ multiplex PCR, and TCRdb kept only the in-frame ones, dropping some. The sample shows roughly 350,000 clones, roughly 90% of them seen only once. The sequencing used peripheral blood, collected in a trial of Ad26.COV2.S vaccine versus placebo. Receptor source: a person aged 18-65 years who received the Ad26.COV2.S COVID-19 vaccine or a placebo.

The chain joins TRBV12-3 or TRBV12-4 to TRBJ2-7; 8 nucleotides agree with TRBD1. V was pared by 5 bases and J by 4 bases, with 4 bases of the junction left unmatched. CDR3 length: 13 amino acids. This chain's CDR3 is CASSLNRGYEQYF. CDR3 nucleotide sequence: TGTGCCAGCAGTCTTAACAGGGGGTACGAGCAGTACTTC.

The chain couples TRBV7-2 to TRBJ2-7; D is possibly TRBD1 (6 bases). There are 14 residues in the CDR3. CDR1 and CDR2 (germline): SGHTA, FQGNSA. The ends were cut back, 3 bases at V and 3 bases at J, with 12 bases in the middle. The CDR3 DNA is TGTGCCAGCAGCTTGTTGCAGGGGTACTACGAGCAGTACTTC. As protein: CASSLLQGYYEQYF. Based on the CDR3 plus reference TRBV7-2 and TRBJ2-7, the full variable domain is GAGVSQSPSNKVTEKGKDVELRCDPISGHTALYWYRQSLGQGLEFLIYFQGNSAPDKSGLPSDRFSAERTGGSVSTLTIQRTQQEDSAVYLCASSLLQGYYEQYFGPGTRLTVT.

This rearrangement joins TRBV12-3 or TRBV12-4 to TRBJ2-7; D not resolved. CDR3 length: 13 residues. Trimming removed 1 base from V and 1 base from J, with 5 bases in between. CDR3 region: CASSLGSSYEQYF. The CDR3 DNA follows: TGTGCCAGCAGTTTAGGTAGTTCCTACGAGCAGTACTTC.

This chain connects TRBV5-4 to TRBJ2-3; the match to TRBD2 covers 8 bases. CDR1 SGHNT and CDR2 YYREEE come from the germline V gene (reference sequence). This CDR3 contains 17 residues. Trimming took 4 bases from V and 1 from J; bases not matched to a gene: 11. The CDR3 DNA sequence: TGTGCCAGCAGCCTAGCGGGTACTAGAGCCCGCACAGATACGCAGTATTTT. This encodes CASSLAGTRARTDTQYF.

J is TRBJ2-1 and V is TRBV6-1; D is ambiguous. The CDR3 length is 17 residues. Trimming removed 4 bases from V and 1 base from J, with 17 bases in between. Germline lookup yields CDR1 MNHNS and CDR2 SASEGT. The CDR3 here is CASSVTSARVSYNEQFF. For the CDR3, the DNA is TGTGCCAGCAGTGTCACGAGCGCCCGGGTATCCTACAATGAGCAGTTCTTC.

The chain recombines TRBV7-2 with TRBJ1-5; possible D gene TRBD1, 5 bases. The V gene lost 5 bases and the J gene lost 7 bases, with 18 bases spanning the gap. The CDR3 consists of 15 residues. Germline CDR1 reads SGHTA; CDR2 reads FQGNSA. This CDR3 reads CASSPTPGVGQPQHF. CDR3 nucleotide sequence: TGTGCCAGCAGCCCAACCCCGGGGGTTGGGCAGCCCCAGCATTTT.

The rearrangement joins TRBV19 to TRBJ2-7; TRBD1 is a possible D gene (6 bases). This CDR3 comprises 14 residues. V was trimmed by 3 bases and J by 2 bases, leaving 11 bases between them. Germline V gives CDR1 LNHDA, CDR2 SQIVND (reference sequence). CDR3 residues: CASSIRDITYEQYF. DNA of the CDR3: TGTGCCAGTAGTATCCGGGACATCACCTACGAGCAGTACTTC.

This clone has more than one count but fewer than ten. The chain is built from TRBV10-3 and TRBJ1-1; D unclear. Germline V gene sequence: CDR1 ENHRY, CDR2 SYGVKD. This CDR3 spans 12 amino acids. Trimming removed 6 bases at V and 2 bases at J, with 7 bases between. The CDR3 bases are TGTGCCATCAGGGGAGTAAACACTGAAGCTTTCTTT. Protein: CAIRGVNTEAFF.

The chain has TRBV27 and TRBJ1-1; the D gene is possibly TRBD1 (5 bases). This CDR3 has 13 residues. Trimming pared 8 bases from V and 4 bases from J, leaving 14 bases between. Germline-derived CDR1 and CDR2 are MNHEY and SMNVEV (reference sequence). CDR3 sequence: CASSIGGLTEAFF. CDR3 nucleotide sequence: TGTGCCAGCTCGATCGGGGGTCTCACTGAAGCTTTCTTT.

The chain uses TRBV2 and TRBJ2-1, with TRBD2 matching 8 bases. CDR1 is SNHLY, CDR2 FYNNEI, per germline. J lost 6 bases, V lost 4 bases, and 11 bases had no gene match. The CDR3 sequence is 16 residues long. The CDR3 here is CASSGPGREDGNEQFF. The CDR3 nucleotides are TGTGCCAGCAGTGGCCCGGGGCGGGAGGACGGCAATGAGCAGTTCTTC.

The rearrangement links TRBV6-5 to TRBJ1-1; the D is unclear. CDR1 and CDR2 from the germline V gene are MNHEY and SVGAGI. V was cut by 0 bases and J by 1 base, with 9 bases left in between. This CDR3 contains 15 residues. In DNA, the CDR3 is TGTGCCAGCAGTTACTCGGGCTGGCGGAACACTGAAGCTTTCTTT. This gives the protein CASSYSGWRNTEAFF.

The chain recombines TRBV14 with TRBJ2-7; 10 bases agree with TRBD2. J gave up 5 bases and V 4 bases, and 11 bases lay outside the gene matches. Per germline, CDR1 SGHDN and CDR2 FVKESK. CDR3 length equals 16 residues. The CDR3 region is CASSPLAGVTDDEQYF. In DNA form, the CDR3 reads TGTGCCAGCAGCCCGCTAGCGGGAGTTACTGACGACGAGCAGTACTTC.

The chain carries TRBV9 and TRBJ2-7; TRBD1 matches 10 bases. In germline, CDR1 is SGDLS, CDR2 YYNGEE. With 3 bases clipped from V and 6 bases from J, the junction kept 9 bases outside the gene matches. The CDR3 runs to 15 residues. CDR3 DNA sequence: TGTGCCAGCAGCGCCAGACAGGGGGCGCCCGGCGAGCAGTACTTC. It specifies CASSARQGAPGEQYF. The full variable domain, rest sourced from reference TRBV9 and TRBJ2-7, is DSGVTQTPKHLITATGQRVTLRCSPRSGDLSVYWYQQSLDQGLQFLIQYYNGEERAKGNILERFSAQQFPDLHSELNLSSLELGDSALYFCASSARQGAPGEQYFGPGTRLTVT.

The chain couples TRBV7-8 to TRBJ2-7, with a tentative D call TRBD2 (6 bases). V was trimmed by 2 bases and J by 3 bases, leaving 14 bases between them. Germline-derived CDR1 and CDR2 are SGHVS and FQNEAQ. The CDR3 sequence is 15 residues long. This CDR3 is CASSLNGGSVYEQYF. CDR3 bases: TGTGCCAGCAGCTTAAACGGGGGTTCCGTCTACGAGCAGTACTTC.

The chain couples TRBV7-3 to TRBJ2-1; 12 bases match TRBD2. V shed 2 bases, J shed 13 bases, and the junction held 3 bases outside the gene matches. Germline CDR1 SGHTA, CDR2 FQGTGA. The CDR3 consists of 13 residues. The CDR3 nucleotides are TGTGCCAGCAGCTTAGGGACTAGCGGGCGACAGTTCTTC. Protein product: CASSLGTSGRQFF.

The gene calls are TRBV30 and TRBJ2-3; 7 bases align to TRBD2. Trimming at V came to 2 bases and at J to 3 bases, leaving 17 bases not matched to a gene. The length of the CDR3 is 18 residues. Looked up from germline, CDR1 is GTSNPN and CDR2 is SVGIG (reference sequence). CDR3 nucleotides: TGTGCCTGGAGTCGACCCTCGGGAGGCACCCACCCGACAGATACGCAGTATTTT. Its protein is CAWSRPSGGTHPTDTQYF. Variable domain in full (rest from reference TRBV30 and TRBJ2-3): SQTIHQWPATLVQPVGSPLSLECTVEGTSNPNLYWYRQAAGRGLQLLFYSVGIGQISSEVPQNLSASRPQDRQFILSSKKLLLSDSGFYLCAWSRPSGGTHPTDTQYFGPGTRLTVL.

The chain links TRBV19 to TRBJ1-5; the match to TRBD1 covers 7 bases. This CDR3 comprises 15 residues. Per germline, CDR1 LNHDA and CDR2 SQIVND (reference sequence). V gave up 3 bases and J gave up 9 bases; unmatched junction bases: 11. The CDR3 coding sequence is TGTGCCAGTAGTATTGGGACAGCGGGCCGCGGGCCCCAGCATTTT. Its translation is CASSIGTAGRGPQHF.

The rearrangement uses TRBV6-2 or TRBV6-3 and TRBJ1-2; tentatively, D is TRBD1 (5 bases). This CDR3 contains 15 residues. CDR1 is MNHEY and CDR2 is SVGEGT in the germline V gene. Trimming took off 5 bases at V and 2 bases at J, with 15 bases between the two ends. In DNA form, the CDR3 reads TGTGCCAGCAGTGGGATTCCGGACACCAACTATGGCTACACCTTC. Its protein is CASSGIPDTNYGYTF.

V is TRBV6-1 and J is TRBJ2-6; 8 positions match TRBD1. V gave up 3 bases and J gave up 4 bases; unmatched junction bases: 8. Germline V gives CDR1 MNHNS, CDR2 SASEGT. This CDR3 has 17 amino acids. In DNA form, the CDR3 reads TGTGCCAGCAGTGACAGGGGGCGCAGGACCGGGGCCAACGTCCTGACTTTC. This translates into CASSDRGRRTGANVLTF.